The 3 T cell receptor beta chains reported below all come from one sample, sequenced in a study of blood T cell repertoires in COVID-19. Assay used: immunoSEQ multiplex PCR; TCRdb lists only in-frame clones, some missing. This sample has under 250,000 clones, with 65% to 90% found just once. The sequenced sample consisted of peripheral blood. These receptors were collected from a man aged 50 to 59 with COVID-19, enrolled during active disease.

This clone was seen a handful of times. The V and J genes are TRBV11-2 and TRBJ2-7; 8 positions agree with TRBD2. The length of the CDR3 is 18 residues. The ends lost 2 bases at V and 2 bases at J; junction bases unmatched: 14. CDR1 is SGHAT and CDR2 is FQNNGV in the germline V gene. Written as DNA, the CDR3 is TGTGCCAGCAGCTTACCCCGCTGGGGAGCGGGGGAAACCTACGAGCAGTACTTC. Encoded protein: CASSLPRWGAGETYEQYF. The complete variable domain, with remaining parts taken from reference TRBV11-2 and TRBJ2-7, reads EAGVAQSPRYKIIEKRQSVAFWCNPISGHATLYWYQQILGQGPKLLIQFQNNGVVDDSQLPKDRFSAERLKGVDSTLKIQPAKLEDSAVYLCASSLPRWGAGETYEQYFGPGTRLTVT.

The CDR3 reads CASSPVRGSSGNTIYF. The CDR3 region has the DNA TGCGCCAGCAGCCCGGTGAGGGGGTCCTCTGGAAACACCATATATTTT. The chain recombines TRBV5-1 with TRBJ1-3; the D gene is possibly TRBD1 (6 bases). With 4 bases removed from V and 0 bases from J, the gap between germline ends came to 14 bases. CDR3 length: 16 residues. Per the germline V gene, CDR1 is SGHRS and CDR2 is YFSETQ.

CDR3 region: CASGLVKGLAGVEQFF. The CDR3 DNA sequence: TGTGCTAGTGGTTTGGTAAAAGGACTAGCGGGAGTGGAGCAGTTCTTC. The chain employs TRBV12-5 and TRBJ2-1, with 13 bases matching TRBD2. The germline CDR1 and CDR2 sequences are LGHNT and FRNRAP. Trimming removed 0 bases from V and 10 bases from J; junction bases left unmatched: 6. The length of the CDR3 is 16 residues.